Many counts were recorded for the clone carrying this T cell receptor (beta chain). Antigen unknown. The V gene lost 3 bases and the J gene lost 0 bases, with 7 bases spanning the gap. Germline V gene lookup returns CDR1 SQVTM and CDR2 ANQGSEA. CDR3 length: 13 amino acids. The sample belongs to a study of identical twins. Study observations and caveats: The more abundant beta clonotypes in cord blood had fewer insertions, and memory repertoires did not show this.

TCRdb re-derived calls from the 5' RACE reads in MiXCR, one entry per CDR3 protein. The sample shows under 450,000 distinct CDR3 sequences, 15% to 20% of them seen only once. The clonotype comes from a man aged 50-59 years in good health. The chain uses TRBV29-1 and TRBJ2-3; the D is unclear. Sample: naive T cells sorted from blood. The CDR3 DNA sequence: TGCAGCGTTGAGTTTCAGAGCACAGATACGCAGTATTTT. This encodes CSVEFQSTDTQYF.